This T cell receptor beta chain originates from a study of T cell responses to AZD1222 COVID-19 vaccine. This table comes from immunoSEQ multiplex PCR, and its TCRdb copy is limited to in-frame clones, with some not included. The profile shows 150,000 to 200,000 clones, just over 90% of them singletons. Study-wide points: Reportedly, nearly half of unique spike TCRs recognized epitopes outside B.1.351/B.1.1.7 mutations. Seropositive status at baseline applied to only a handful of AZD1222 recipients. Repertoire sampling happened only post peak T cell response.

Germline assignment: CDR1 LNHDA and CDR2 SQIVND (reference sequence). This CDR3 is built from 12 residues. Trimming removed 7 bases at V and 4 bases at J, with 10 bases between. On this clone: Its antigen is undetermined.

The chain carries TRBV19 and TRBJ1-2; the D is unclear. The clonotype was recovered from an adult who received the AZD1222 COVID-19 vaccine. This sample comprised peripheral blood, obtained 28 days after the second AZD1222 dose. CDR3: CASTPGPYGYTF. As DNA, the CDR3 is TGTGCCAGTACCCCAGGCCCCTATGGCTACACCTTC.